This T cell receptor beta chain was identified in a study of regulatory T cells in long-lasting Graves disease. CDR3 length: 16 residues. V lost 6 bases and J lost 3; bases outside the gene matches: 10. Germline values: CDR1 LNHDA, CDR2 SQIVND (reference sequence). Time point of the sample: persistent/refractory GD, antithyroid drugs over 5 years with positive TRAb. Extracted PBMC RNA gave rise to the TCR library. Through Arm-PCR of CDR3 regions and iRepertoire HTBI primers, TCR beta libraries were built. TCRdb ran MiXCR on the multiplex PCR reads and lists one entry per CDR3 protein. The data contain about 660,000 distinct CDR3 sequences, about 30% of them singletons.

This specimen consisted of peripheral blood mononuclear cells (PBMCs), obtained when the disease was refractory, from a patient treated with antithyroid drugs. This chain uses TRBV19 with TRBJ2-4; the match to TRBD2 covers 8 bases. The clonotype comes from a female donor with Graves disease. As DNA, the CDR3 is TGTGCCAGTAGACCACCCCCCGGGAGGGGCAAAAACATTCAGTACTTC. Protein sequence: CASRPPPGRGKNIQYF.